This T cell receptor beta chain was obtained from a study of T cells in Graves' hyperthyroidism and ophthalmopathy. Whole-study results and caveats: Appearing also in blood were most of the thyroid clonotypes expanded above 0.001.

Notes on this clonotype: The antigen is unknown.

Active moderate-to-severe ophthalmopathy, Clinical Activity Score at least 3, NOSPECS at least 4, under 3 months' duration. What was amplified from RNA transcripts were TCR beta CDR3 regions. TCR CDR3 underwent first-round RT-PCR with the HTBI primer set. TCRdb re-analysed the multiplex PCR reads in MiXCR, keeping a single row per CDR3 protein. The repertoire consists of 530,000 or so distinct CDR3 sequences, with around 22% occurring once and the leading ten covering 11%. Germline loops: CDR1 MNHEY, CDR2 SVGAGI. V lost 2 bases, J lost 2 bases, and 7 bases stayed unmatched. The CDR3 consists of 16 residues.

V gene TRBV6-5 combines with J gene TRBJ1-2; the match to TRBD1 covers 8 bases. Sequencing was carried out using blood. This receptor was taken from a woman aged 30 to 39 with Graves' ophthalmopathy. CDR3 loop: CASSYGQGLMNYGYTF. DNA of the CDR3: TGTGCCAGCAGTTACGGACAGGGCCTGATGAACTATGGCTACACCTTC.